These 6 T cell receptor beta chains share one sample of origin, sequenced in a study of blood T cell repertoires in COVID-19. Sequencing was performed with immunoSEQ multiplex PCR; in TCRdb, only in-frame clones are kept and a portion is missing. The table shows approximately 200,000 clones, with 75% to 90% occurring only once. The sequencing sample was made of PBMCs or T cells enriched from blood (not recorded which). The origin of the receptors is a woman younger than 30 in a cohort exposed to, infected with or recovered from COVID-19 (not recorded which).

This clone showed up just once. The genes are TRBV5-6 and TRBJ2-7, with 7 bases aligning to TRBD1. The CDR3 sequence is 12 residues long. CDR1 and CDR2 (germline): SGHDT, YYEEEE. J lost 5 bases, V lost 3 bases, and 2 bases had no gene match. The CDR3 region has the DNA TGTGCCAGCAGCTCCGGGACAGACGAGCAGTACTTC. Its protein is CASSSGTDEQYF.

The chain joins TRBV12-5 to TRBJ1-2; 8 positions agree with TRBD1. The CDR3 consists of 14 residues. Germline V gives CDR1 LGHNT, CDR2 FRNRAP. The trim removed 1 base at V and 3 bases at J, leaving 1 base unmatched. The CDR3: CASGLGTGHYGYTF. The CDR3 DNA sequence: TGTGCTAGTGGTTTGGGGACAGGGCACTATGGCTACACCTTC.

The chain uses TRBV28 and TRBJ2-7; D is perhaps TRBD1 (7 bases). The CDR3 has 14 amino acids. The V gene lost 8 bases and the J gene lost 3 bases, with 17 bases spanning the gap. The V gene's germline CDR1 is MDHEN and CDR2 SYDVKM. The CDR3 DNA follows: TGTGCCAGCTCTACCGCAGGGGGGCACTACGAGCAGTACTTC. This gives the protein CASSTAGGHYEQYF.

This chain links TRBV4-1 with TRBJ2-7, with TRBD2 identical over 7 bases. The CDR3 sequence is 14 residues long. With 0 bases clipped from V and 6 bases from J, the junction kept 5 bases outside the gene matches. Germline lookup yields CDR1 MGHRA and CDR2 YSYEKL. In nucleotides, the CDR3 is TGCGCCAGCAGCCAAGAGATCGGGGGGACCGAGCAGTACTTC. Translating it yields CASSQEIGGTEQYF.

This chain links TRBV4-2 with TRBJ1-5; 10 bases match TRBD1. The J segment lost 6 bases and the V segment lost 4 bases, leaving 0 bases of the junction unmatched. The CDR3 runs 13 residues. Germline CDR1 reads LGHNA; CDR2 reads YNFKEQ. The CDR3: CASSRDRGQPQHF. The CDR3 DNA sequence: TGTGCCAGCAGCCGGGACAGGGGTCAGCCCCAGCATTTT.

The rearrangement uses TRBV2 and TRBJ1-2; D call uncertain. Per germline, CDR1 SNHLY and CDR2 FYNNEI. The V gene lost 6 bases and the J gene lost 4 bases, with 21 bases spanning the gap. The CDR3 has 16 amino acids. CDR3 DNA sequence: TGTGCCAGCAGAGCGGAGGAAGCAGGAGGAGGCTATGGCTACACCTTC. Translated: CASRAEEAGGGYGYTF.